Listed here are 7 T cell receptor beta chains from one sample, sequenced in a study of T cells after yellow fever vaccination. TCRdb called the 5' RACE reads again in MiXCR, with one record for every CDR3 protein. The repertoire holds about 320,000 distinct CDR3 sequences, with approximately 12% as singletons. The sequences come from CD4+ T cells sorted from PBMCs, collected 15 days after the yellow fever booster vaccination. Receptors were obtained from a man between 18 and 29 years old who received the YFV17D yellow fever vaccine.

Many counts were recorded for this clonotype. The gene calls are TRBV12-3 or TRBV12-4 and TRBJ1-5; no reliable D call. The V end lost 3 bases, the J end lost 7 bases, and 10 bases lay between the germline ends. CDR3 length: 13 residues. The CDR3 DNA reads as TGTGCCAGCAGTTTCGAGAGAGGGCAGCCCCAGCATTTT. Translating gives CASSFERGQPQHF.

CDR3 protein: CATSSSGTSGYSSTDTQYF. The CDR3 bases are TGTGCCACCAGCTCTTCCGGGACTAGCGGCTACTCTAGCACAGATACGCAGTATTTT. The V call is TRBV24-1, the J call TRBJ2-3; 11 bases align to TRBD2. Trimming at V came to 7 bases and at J to 0 bases, leaving 14 bases not matched to a gene. Per germline, CDR1 KGHDR and CDR2 SFDVKD. CDR3 length: 19 residues.

The gene calls are TRBV6-1 and TRBJ1-1; 8 bases map to TRBD1. Germline values: CDR1 MNHNS, CDR2 SASEGT. The CDR3 loop spans 14 amino acids. V lost 1 base to trimming and J lost 5 bases; unmatched junction nucleotides: 3. CDR3 nucleotides: TGTGCCAGCAGTGAAGGGGACAGGTGGACTGAAGCTTTCTTT. Encoded protein: CASSEGDRWTEAFF.

This clonotype was seen only a few times. V gene TRBV4-3 combines with J gene TRBJ2-1, with 15 bases aligning to TRBD2. CDR3 length: 18 amino acids. Germline V CDR1 and CDR2: LGHNA, YSLEER. With V trimmed by 5 bases and J by 1 base, 6 bases remained unmatched. In DNA form, the CDR3 reads TGCGCCAGCAGCGCAGGACTAGCGGGGGGGCGGTCCTACAATGAGCAGTTCTTC. Translated: CASSAGLAGGRSYNEQFF.

CDR3 amino acids: CASSITRGTRNQPQHF. The CDR3 DNA is TGTGCCAGTAGTATAACCCGGGGCACCCGGAATCAGCCCCAGCATTTT. The chain combines TRBV19 with TRBJ1-5, with a tentative D call TRBD1 (5 bases). Trimming took off 2 bases at V and 4 bases at J, with 15 bases between the two ends. This CDR3 is 16 amino acids long. Germline loops: CDR1 LNHDA, CDR2 SQIVND (reference sequence). Using reference TRBV19 and TRBJ1-5 for the parts outside the CDR3, the full variable domain is DGGITQSPKYLFRKEGQNVTLSCEQNLNHDAMYWYRQDPGQGLRLIYYSQIVNDFQKGDIAEGYSVSREKKESFPLTVTSAQKNPTAFYLCASSITRGTRNQPQHFGDGTRLSIL.

This clonotype was seen a handful of times. This chain uses TRBV12-3 or TRBV12-4 with TRBJ2-2; TRBD2 is a possible D gene (5 bases). V was pared by 2 bases and J by 5 bases, with 12 bases between. There are 15 residues in the CDR3. The CDR3 nucleotides read TGTGCCAGCAGTTTAATGACTACGAGGACCGGGGAGCTGTTTTTT. Residues: CASSLMTTRTGELFF.

In this sample, this clonotype turned up a few times. The genes are TRBV27 and TRBJ2-7; D possibly corresponds to TRBD2 (5 bases). The CDR3 has 15 residues. Germline V gene lookup returns CDR1 MNHEY and CDR2 SMNVEV (reference sequence). Deletions cut 5 bases from V and 6 bases from J, with 20 bases between. CDR3 sequence (DNA): TGTGCCAGCAGTCCCCAGGAGGCCTACTCGTTCGAGCAGTACGTC. Its protein is CASSPQEAYSFEQYV.